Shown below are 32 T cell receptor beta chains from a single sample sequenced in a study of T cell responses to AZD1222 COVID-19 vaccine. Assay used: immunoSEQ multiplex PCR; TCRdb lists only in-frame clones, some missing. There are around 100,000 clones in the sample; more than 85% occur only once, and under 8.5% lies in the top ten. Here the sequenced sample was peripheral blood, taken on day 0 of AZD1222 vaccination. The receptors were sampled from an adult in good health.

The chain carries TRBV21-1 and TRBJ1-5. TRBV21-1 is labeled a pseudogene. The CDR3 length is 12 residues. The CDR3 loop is CASKATIQPQHF. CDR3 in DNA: TGTGCCAGCAAGGCCACTATCCAGCCCCAGCATTTT.

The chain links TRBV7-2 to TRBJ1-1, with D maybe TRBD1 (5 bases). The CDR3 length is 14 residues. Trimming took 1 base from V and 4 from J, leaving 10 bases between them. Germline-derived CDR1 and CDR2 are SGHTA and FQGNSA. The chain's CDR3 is CASSLVPGTTEAFF. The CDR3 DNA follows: TGTGCCAGCAGCTTAGTTCCAGGGACCACTGAAGCTTTCTTT.

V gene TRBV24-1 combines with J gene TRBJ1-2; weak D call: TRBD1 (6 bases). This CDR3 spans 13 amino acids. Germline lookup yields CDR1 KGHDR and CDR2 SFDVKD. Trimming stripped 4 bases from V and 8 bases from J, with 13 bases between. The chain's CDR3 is CATSENQGRGYTF. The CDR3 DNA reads TGTGCCACCAGTGAGAATCAGGGGCGCGGCTACACCTTC.

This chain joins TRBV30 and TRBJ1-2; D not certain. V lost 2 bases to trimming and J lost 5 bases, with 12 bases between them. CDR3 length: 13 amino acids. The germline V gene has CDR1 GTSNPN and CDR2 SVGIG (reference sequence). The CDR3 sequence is CAWSRGNWYGYTF. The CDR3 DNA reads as TGTGCCTGGAGTAGAGGGAATTGGTATGGCTACACCTTC.

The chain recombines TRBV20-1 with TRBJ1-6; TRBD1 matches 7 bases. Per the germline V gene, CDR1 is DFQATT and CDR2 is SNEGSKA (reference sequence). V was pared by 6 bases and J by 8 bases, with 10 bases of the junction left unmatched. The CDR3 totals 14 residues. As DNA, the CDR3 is TGCAGTGCGAGTCGGGACAGCTTATATTCACCCCTCCACTTT. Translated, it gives CSASRDSLYSPLHF.

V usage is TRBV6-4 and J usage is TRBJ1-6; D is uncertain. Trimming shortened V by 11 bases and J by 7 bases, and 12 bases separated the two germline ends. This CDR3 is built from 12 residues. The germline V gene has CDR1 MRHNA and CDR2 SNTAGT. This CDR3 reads CAGPLGNSPLHF. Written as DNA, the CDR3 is TGTGCCGGACCATTGGGGAATTCACCCCTCCACTTT.

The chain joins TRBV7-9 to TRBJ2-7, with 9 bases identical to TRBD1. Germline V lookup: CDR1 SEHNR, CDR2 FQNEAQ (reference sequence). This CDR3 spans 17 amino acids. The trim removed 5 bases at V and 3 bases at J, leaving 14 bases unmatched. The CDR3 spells CASSPPGQGKKFYEQYF. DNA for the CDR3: TGTGCCAGCAGCCCACCGGGACAGGGTAAAAAATTCTACGAGCAGTACTTC.

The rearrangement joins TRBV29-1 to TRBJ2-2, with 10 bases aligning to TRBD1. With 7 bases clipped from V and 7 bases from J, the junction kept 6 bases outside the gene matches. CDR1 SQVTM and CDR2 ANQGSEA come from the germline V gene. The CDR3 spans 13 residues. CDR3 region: CSGATGGFGELFF. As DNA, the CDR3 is TGCAGCGGGGCGACAGGGGGCTTCGGGGAGCTGTTTTTT.

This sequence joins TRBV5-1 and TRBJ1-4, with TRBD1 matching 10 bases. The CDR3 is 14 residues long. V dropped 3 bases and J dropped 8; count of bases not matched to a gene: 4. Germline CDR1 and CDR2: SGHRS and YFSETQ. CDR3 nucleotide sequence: TGCGCCAGCAGCTCCCTGGGACAGGGGGAAAAACTGTTTTTT. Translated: CASSSLGQGEKLFF.

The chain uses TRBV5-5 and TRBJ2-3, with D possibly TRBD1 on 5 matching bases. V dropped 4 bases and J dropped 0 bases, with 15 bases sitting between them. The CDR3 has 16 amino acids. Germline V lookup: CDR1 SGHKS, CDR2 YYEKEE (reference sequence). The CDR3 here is CASSRTGHTSTDTQYF. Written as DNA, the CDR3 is TGTGCCAGCAGCCGTACCGGACACACTAGCACAGATACGCAGTATTTT.

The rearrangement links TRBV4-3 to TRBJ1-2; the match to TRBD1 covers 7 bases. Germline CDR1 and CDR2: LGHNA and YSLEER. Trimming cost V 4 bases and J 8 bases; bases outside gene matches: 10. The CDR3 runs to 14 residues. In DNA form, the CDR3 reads TGCGCCAGCAGCCTTGGGGGAGGGGGCTTCGGCTACACCTTC. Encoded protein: CASSLGGGGFGYTF.

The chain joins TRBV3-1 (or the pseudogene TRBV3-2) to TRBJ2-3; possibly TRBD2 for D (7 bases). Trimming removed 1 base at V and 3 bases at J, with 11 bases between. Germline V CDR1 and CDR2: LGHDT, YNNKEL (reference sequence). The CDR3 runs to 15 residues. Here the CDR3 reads CASSQGGGLTDTQYF. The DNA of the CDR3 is TGTGCCAGCAGCCAAGGGGGGGGGCTGACAGATACGCAGTATTTT.

In DNA form, the CDR3 reads TGCAGTGCTAGTTTCGAGAGTCATAGCAATCAGCCCCAGCATTTT. Translating gives CSASFESHSNQPQHF. The chain uses TRBV20-1 and TRBJ1-5; no clear D gene. The CDR3 has 15 amino acids. The germline V gene has CDR1 DFQATT and CDR2 SNEGSKA (reference sequence). The V gene lost 3 bases and the J gene lost 0 bases, with 12 bases spanning the gap.

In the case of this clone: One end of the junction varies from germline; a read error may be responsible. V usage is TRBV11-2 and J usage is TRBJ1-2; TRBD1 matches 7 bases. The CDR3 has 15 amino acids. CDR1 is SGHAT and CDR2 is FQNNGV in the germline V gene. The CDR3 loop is CASSLDRGQRATEVF. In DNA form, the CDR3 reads TGTGCCAGCAGCTTAGATCGGGGACAGCGGGCAACGGAAGTGTTC.

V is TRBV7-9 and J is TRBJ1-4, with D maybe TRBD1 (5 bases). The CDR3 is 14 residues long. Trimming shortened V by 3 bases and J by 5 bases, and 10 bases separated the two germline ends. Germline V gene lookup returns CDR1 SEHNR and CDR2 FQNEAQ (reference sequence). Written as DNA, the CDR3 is TGTGCCAGCAGCTTTTCACAGGACAATGAAAAACTGTTTTTT. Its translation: CASSFSQDNEKLFF.

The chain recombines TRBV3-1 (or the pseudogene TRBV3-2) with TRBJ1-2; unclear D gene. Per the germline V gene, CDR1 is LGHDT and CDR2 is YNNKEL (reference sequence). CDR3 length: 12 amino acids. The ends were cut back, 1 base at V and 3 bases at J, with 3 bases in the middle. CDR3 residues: CASSQVDYGYTF. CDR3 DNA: TGTGCCAGCAGCCAAGTTGACTATGGCTACACCTTC.

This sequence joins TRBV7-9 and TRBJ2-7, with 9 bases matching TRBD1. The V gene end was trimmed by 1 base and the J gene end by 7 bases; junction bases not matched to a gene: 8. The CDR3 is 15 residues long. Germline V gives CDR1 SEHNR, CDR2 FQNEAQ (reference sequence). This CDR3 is CASSLDGQGRLEQYF. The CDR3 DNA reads TGTGCCAGCAGCTTAGACGGACAGGGGCGTTTGGAGCAGTACTTC.

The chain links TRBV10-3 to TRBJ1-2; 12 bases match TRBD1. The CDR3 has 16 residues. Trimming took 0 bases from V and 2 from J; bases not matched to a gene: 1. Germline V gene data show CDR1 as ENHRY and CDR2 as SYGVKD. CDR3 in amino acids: CAISESGQGANYGYTF. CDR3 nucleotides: TGTGCCATCAGTGAGTCGGGACAGGGGGCCAACTATGGCTACACCTTC.

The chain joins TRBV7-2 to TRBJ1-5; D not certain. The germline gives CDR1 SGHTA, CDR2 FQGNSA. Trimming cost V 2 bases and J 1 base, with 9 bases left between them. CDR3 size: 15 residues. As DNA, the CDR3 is TGTGCCAGCAGCTTATTTCCAGAGAGCAATCAGCCCCAGCATTTT. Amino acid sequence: CASSLFPESNQPQHF.

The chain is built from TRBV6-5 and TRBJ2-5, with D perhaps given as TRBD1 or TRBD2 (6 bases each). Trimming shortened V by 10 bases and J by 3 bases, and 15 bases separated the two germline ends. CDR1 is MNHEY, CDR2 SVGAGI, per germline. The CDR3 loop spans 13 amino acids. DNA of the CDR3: TGTGCCACCTCGGGGGCCGTAAAAGAGACCCAGTACTTC. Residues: CATSGAVKETQYF.

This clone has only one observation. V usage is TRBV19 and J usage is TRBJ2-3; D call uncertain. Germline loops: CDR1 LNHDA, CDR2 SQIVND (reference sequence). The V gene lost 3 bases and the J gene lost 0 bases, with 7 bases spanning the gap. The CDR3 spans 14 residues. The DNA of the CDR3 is TGTGCCAGTAGTATGACCGCTAGCACAGATACGCAGTATTTT. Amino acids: CASSMTASTDTQYF. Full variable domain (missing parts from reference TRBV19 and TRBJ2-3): DGGITQSPKYLFRKEGQNVTLSCEQNLNHDAMYWYRQDPGQGLRLIYYSQIVNDFQKGDIAEGYSVSREKKESFPLTVTSAQKNPTAFYLCASSMTASTDTQYFGPGTRLTVL.

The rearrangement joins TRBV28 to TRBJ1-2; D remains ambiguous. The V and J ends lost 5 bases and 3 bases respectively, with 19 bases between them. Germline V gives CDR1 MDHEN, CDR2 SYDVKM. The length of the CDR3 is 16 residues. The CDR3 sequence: CASSPSLGVGDYGYTF. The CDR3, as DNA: TGTGCCAGCAGTCCCTCCTTGGGCGTCGGGGACTATGGCTACACCTTC.

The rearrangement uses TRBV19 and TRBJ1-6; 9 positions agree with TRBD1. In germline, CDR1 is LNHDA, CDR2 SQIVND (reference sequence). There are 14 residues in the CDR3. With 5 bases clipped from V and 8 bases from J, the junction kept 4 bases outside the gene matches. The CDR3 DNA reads TGTGCCAGTAGTTTTACAGGGGGCGATTCACCCCTCCACTTT. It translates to CASSFTGGDSPLHF.

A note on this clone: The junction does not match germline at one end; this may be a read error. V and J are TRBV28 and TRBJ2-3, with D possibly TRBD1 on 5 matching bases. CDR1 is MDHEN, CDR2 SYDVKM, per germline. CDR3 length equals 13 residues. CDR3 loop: CASSSPQGSQTHF. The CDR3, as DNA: TGTGCCAGCAGTTCCCCCCAGGGCAGCCAGACTCATTTT.

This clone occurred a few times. CDR3 bases: TGTGCCAGCAGCCAAGACTTCGGCAGGGGGGAGACCCAGTACTTC. Its protein product is CASSQDFGRGETQYF. The genes are TRBV14 and TRBJ2-5; TRBD1 agrees at 7 bases. The germline V gene encodes CDR1 SGHDN and CDR2 FVKESK. Unmatched junction bases numbered 6, after V lost 0 bases and J lost 5 bases. The CDR3 is 15 amino acids.

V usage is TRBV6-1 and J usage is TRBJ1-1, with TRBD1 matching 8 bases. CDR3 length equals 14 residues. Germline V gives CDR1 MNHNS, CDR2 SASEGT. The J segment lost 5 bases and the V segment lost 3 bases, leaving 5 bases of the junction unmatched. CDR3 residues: CASSDGQGRTEAFF. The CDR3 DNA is TGTGCCAGCAGTGACGGACAGGGACGGACTGAAGCTTTCTTT.

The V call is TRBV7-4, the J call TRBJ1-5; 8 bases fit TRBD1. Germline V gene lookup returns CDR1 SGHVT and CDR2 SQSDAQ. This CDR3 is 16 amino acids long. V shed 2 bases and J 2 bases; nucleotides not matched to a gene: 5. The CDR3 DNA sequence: TGTGCCAGCAGCTTAAGGACAGGGAAAGGCAATCAGCCCCAGCATTTT. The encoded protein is CASSLRTGKGNQPQHF.

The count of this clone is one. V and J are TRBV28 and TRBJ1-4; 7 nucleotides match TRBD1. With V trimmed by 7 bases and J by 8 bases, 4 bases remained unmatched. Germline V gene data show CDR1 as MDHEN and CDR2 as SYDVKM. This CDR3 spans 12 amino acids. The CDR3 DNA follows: TGTGCCAGCAAGGCAGGGGGGGAAAAACTGTTTTTT. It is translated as CASKAGGEKLFF.

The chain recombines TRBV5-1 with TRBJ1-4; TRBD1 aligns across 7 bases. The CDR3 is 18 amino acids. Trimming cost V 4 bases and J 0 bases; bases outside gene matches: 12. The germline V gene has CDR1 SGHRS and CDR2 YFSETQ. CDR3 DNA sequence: TGCGCCAGCAGCGCCCGGGACAGCAGTTTTGCAACTAATGAAAAACTGTTTTTT. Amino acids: CASSARDSSFATNEKLFF.

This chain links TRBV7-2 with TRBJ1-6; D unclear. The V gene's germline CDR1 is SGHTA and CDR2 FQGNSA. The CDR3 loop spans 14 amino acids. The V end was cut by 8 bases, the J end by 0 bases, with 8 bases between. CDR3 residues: CASSTGSYNSPLHF. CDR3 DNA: TGTGCCAGCTCCACGGGCTCCTATAATTCACCCCTCCACTTT.

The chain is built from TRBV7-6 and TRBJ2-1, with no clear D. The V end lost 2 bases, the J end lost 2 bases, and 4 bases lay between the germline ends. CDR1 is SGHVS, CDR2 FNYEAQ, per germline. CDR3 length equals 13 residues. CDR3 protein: CASSLQAYNEQFF. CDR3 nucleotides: TGTGCCAGCAGCTTACAGGCCTACAATGAGCAGTTCTTC.

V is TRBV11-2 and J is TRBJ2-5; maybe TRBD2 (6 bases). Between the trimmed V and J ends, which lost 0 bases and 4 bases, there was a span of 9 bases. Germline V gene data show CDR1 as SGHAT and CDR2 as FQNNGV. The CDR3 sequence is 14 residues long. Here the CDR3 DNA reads TGTGCCAGCAGCTTAGATGGAGGGAGAGAGACCCAGTACTTC. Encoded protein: CASSLDGGRETQYF.